Sequencing of this T cell receptor (beta chain) was carried out in a study of technical replicates of blood from a handful of donors. Assay used: immunoSEQ multiplex PCR; TCRdb lists only in-frame clones, some missing. The profile shows around 50,000 clones, 85% to 95% of them singletons. This CDR3 comprises 17 residues. Trimming cost V 2 bases and J 4 bases; bases outside gene matches: 10. Germline CDR1 KGHSH, CDR2 LQKENI. The TCR comes from a human donor in good health. The sample was T cells isolated from PBMCs. The V and J genes are TRBV18 and TRBJ1-4; 7 nucleotides align to TRBD1. For the CDR3, the DNA is TGTGCCAGCTCACCAACGGTTCCTCAGGGGGGTAATGAAAAACTGTTTTTT. Protein product: CASSPTVPQGGNEKLFF.